This passage covers 16 T cell receptor beta chains from one sample sequenced in a study of blood T cells in healthy people across ages. The authors ran a second PCR of about 7 to 12 cycles using a sample-barcoded 5' primer and a J-beta primer mix. MiXCR, run by TCRdb on the 5' RACE reads, gives a single entry per CDR3 protein. The sample has approximately 810,000 distinct CDR3 sequences; 29% are singletons. The specimen was blood. These receptors originate from an elderly woman in good health.

This clonotype was observed at least ten times. The CDR3 is CSARESRPYEQYF. The CDR3 nucleotides read TGCAGTGCTAGAGAGTCCAGGCCCTACGAGCAGTACTTC. The chain carries TRBV20-1 and TRBJ2-7; D gene ambiguous. The V and J ends lost 0 bases and 2 bases respectively, with 8 bases between them. The CDR3 has 13 residues. The germline gives CDR1 DFQATT, CDR2 SNEGSKA (reference sequence).

This clonotype was seen more than once but under ten times. CDR3 bases: TGTGCCAGCTCAGACGGGACAATCCAGCCCCAGCATTTT. Its translation is CASSDGTIQPQHF. The V call is TRBV18, the J call TRBJ1-5; the D gene is possibly TRBD1 (6 bases). Looked up from germline, CDR1 is KGHSH and CDR2 is LQKENI. With 5 bases removed from V and 7 bases from J, the gap between germline ends came to 12 bases. This CDR3 has 13 residues.

The genes are TRBV11-3 and TRBJ2-6; 10 bases match TRBD1. This CDR3 has 19 amino acids. V was clipped by 1 base and J by 3 bases; unmatched bases: 9. Germline V gene lookup returns CDR1 SGHNT and CDR2 YENEEA. In nucleotides, the CDR3 is TGTGCCAGCAGCTTAGGCCCGGGACAGGGGTTAGGTGGGGCCAACGTCCTGACTTTC. Amino acids: CASSLGPGQGLGGANVLTF.

This clonotype was detected only a few times. The V call is TRBV7-8, the J call TRBJ1-1, with D uncertain. Germline assignment: CDR1 SGHVS and CDR2 FQNEAQ. The CDR3 runs 15 residues. V shed 5 bases and J shed 5 bases, with 18 bases lying between them. In DNA form, the CDR3 reads TGTGCCAGCAGCCTCACCTCAGACCCGGCAACTGAAGCTTTCTTT. Encoded protein: CASSLTSDPATEAFF. The full variable domain, with the rest looked up from reference TRBV7-8 and TRBJ1-1, is GAGVSQSPRYKVAKRGQDVALRCDPISGHVSLFWYQQALGQGPEFLTYFQNEAQLDKSGLPSDRFFAERPEGSVSTLKIQRTQQEDSAVYLCASSLTSDPATEAFFGQGTRLTVV.

Concerning this clonotype: This may be a read error: a much more frequent sequence differs by one nucleotide. V gene TRBV2 combines with J gene TRBJ2-5; 7 bases match TRBD2. V lost 7 bases, J lost 11 bases, and 16 bases stayed unmatched. The CDR3 loop spans 14 amino acids. Germline V lookup: CDR1 SNHLY, CDR2 FYNNEI. CDR3 loop: CASKAGSSYNEQYF. The CDR3 nucleotides read TGTGCCAGCAAAGCGGGAAGCTCCTACAATGAGCAGTACTTC.

The chain joins TRBV11-2 to TRBJ2-1, with 12 bases identical to TRBD2. The CDR3 length is 16 residues. CDR1 and CDR2 (germline): SGHAT, FQNNGV. Losses at the gene ends were 0 bases for V and 12 bases for J; bases not matched to a gene: 9. The CDR3 region is CASSLEGLAGGPRQFF. The CDR3 DNA follows: TGTGCCAGCAGCTTAGAAGGGCTAGCGGGGGGGCCACGGCAGTTCTTC. Full variable domain (rest looked up from reference TRBV11-2 and TRBJ2-1): EAGVAQSPRYKIIEKRQSVAFWCNPISGHATLYWYQQILGQGPKLLIQFQNNGVVDDSQLPKDRFSAERLKGVDSTLKIQPAKLEDSAVYLCASSLEGLAGGPRQFFGPGTRLTVL.

A few counts support this clonotype. This clone may be a read error of a much larger clone one base away. The V call is TRBV9, the J call TRBJ2-5, with a weak D call TRBD2 (5 bases). Trimming stripped 2 bases from V and 11 bases from J, with 16 bases between. This CDR3 spans 13 amino acids. The germline V gene has CDR1 SGDLS and CDR2 YYNGEE. CDR3 DNA: TGTGCCAGCAGCGTCGGGGTTGTCAATGAGCAGTACTTC. It is translated as CASSVGVVNEQYF.

As to this clonotype: The junction departs from the called germline gene at one end, perhaps through a read error. The chain employs TRBV6-2 or TRBV6-3 and TRBJ2-1; 11 positions match TRBD1. From germline, CDR1 is MNHEY and CDR2 SVGEGT. The CDR3 has 15 residues. CDR3 sequence: CASSYSRTGGNVQFF. The CDR3 DNA reads TGTGCTAGCAGTTACTCGAGGACAGGGGGCAATGTGCAGTTCTTC.

Note on this clonotype: Since a much larger clone is just one base distant, this may be a read error. The rearrangement links TRBV2 to TRBJ2-3; TRBD2 agrees at 12 bases. Germline V CDR1 and CDR2: SNHLY, FYNNEI. The CDR3 spans 15 residues. The CDR3 bases are TGTGTCAGCAGAGGGACTAGCGGGTACACAGATACGCAGTATTTT. It yields the protein CVSRGTSGYTDTQYF. Based on the CDR3 plus reference TRBV2 and TRBJ2-3, the full variable domain is EPEVTQTPSHQVTQMGQEVILRCVPISNHLYFYWYRQILGQKVEFLVSFYNNEISEKSEIFDDQFSVERPDGSNFTLKIRSTKLEDSAMYFCVSRGTSGYTDTQYFGPGTRLTVL.

There are many counts of this clonotype. The V call is TRBV10-3, the J call TRBJ2-5, with D possibly being TRBD2 (6 bases). V was clipped by 3 bases and J by 0 bases, with 11 bases between them. Germline lookup yields CDR1 ENHRY and CDR2 SYGVKD. This CDR3 region has 15 residues. This CDR3 is CAISEGASDQETQYF. DNA of the CDR3: TGTGCCATCAGTGAAGGAGCTAGCGACCAAGAGACCCAGTACTTC.

With regard to this clonotype: This may stem from a read error, because a much larger clone lies one nucleotide away. The V call is TRBV18, the J call TRBJ2-1; D remains unclear. The J call may be in error: the DNA end matches TRBJ2-7 better. CDR1 is KGHSH and CDR2 is LQKENI in the germline V gene. The CDR3 loop spans 15 amino acids. Here the CDR3 reads CASSLLGVLHNEQYF. In DNA, the CDR3 is TGTGCCAGCTCACTACTCGGAGTTCTTCACAATGAGCAGTACTTC.

This chain links TRBV5-1 with TRBJ2-7; the match to TRBD1 covers 8 bases. Germline loops: CDR1 SGHRS, CDR2 YFSETQ. The trim removed 4 bases at V and 3 bases at J, leaving 9 bases unmatched. There are 15 residues in the CDR3. The CDR3 loop is CASSVAGQDIYEQYF. The DNA of the CDR3 is TGCGCCAGCAGCGTGGCGGGACAGGACATCTACGAGCAGTACTTC.

This chain joins TRBV6-2 or TRBV6-3 and TRBJ2-2; D call uncertain. Between the trimmed V and J ends, which lost 7 bases and 0 bases, there was a span of 12 bases. CDR3 length: 15 amino acids. Germline CDR1 is MNHEY and CDR2 is SVGEGT. CDR3 amino acids: CASTIWLPNTGELFF. The CDR3 DNA reads as TGTGCCAGCACCATCTGGCTACCGAACACCGGGGAGCTGTTTTTT.

This clonotype was detected only a few times. This chain links TRBV5-1 with TRBJ1-6, with 10 bases aligning to TRBD1. Germline CDR1 and CDR2: SGHRS and YFSETQ. CDR3 size: 15 residues. V dropped 4 bases and J dropped 9; count of bases not matched to a gene: 7. CDR3 bases: TGCGCCAGCAGCCTGGACAGGGGGAGTGGTTCACCCCTCCACTTT. It specifies CASSLDRGSGSPLHF. Full variable domain (outside the CDR3, taken from reference TRBV5-1 and TRBJ1-6): KAGVTQTPRYLIKTRGQQVTLSCSPISGHRSVSWYQQTPGQGLQFLFEYFSETQRNKGNFPGRFSGRQFSNSRSEMNVSTLELGDSALYLCASSLDRGSGSPLHFGNGTRLTVT.

Remarks on this clonotype: This may arise from a read error, as a much more abundant clone is one base away. The V and J genes are TRBV7-9 and TRBJ1-5; the D gene is possibly TRBD1 (5 bases). Germline CDR1 SEHNR, CDR2 FQNEAQ (reference sequence). The CDR3 runs to 16 residues. The V gene lost 1 base and the J gene lost 1 base, with 11 bases spanning the gap. CDR3 loop: CASSLVSGRSNQPQHF. Here the CDR3 DNA reads TGTGCCAGCAGCTTAGTTTCAGGGAGGAGCAATCAGCCCCAGCATTTT.

The chain is built from TRBV20-1 and TRBJ2-3; no definite D call. The germline V gene has CDR1 DFQATT and CDR2 SNEGSKA (reference sequence). The germline V and J ends were trimmed by 4 bases and 1 base, with 12 bases remaining between them. The CDR3 has 14 amino acids. The CDR3 DNA reads TGCAGTGCTAAATTCGCAAGCGGCACAGATACGCAGTATTTT. Translation gives CSAKFASGTDTQYF.